The 13 T cell receptor beta chains listed next were all sequenced from one sample in a study of low-dose radiotherapy and immunotherapy resistance in tumors. Priming of first-strand cDNA relied on TRAV- and TRBV-specific primers (covering alpha and beta chains). A roughly 22-cycle PCR with a constant-region primer and V-primer adapter amplified TCRs. TCRdb processed the reads anew with MiXCR; each CDR3 protein has one entry. The sample gives some 10,000 distinct CDR3 sequences, approximately 81% of which show up once; over 1.1% is in the top ten. The receptors shown here come from a human donor with advanced metastatic prostate, ovarian, gallbladder or colorectal cancer (not recorded which). This table probably holds off-target reads from a library built for another chain.

In this sample, this clonotype turned up a few times. The gene calls are TRBV28 and TRBJ2-5, with D perhaps matching TRBD1 (5 bases). The CDR3 sequence is 13 residues long. Germline V gene sequence: CDR1 MDHEN, CDR2 SYDVKM. The V end lost 5 bases, the J end lost 0 bases, and 7 bases lay between the germline ends. The CDR3 coding sequence is TGTGCCAGCAGTATAGGGGACCAAGAGACCCAGTACTTC. It is translated as CASSIGDQETQYF. Full variable domain (remainder filled in from reference TRBV28 and TRBJ2-5): DVKVTQSSRYLVKRTGEKVFLECVQDMDHENMFWYRQDPGLGLRLIYFSYDVKMKEKGDIPEGYSVSREKKERFSLILESASTNQTSMYLCASSIGDQETQYFGPGTRLLVL.

This clonotype has a single count. J is TRBJ2-2 and V is TRBV14, with D perhaps matching TRBD1 or TRBD2 (5 bases each). Germline CDR1 SGHDN, CDR2 FVKESK. CDR3 size: 16 residues. V lost 2 bases to trimming and J lost 4 bases, with 14 bases between them. The CDR3 sequence: CASSQYNGAFTGELFF. CDR3 nucleotide sequence: TGTGCCAGCAGCCAATATAACGGGGCCTTCACCGGGGAGCTGTTTTTT.

This chain joins TRBV12-3 or TRBV12-4 and TRBJ1-5; D call uncertain. The CDR3 spans 12 residues. V lost 3 bases and J lost 11, with 11 bases in between. CDR3 DNA: TGTGCCAGCAGTTTCCCCGGGTTGTCCCAGCATTTT. Translation gives CASSFPGLSQHF.

The gene calls are TRBV28 and TRBJ2-2; D is ambiguous. CDR1 and CDR2 (germline): MDHEN, SYDVKM. The CDR3 length is 13 residues. The V end was cut by 10 bases, the J end by 2 bases, with 11 bases between. The CDR3 is CANSRGNTGELFF. The CDR3 nucleotides are TGTGCCAACTCACGCGGAAACACCGGGGAGCTGTTTTTT.

This rearrangement joins TRBV28 to TRBJ2-3; 10 bases fit TRBD1. V shed 4 bases and J 2 bases; nucleotides not matched to a gene: 6. This CDR3 region has 16 residues. The germline V gene has CDR1 MDHEN and CDR2 SYDVKM. The CDR3 reads CASSSAGTGDTDTQYF. The CDR3 DNA reads TGTGCCAGCAGTTCCGCCGGGACAGGGGACACAGATACGCAGTATTTT.

The V call is TRBV9, the J call TRBJ2-6, with D perhaps TRBD1 or TRBD2 (5 bases each). CDR3 length equals 18 residues. Germline CDR1 and CDR2: SGDLS and YYNGEE. Trimming removed 5 bases from V and 0 bases from J, with 18 bases in between. CDR3 DNA: TGTGCCAGCAGTGCCCGAGAGGGGTTCAGCTCTGGGGCCAACGTCCTGACTTTC. Protein: CASSAREGFSSGANVLTF.

The genes are TRBV7-9 and TRBJ2-3; either TRBD1 or TRBD2 may fit D (6 bases each). In germline, CDR1 is SEHNR, CDR2 FQNEAQ (reference sequence). V shed 5 bases and J shed 1 base, with 16 bases lying between them. The CDR3 has 16 residues. CDR3 amino acids: CASSTYGGSGTDTQYF. In DNA form, the CDR3 reads TGTGCCAGCAGCACCTACGGGGGCAGTGGCACAGATACGCAGTATTTT.

The chain uses TRBV29-1 and TRBJ2-7, with D possibly called TRBD1 or TRBD2 (5 bases each). The CDR3 is 12 amino acids. CDR1 is SQVTM and CDR2 is ANQGSEA in the germline V gene. V lost 5 bases and J 4 bases, leaving 12 bases between the germline ends. CDR3 sequence (DNA): TGCAGCGTTCGGGACCGGTGGTACGAGCAGTACTTC. Translation gives CSVRDRWYEQYF.

This chain connects TRBV20-1 to TRBJ2-2, with TRBD2 matching 13 bases. Germline CDR1 DFQATT, CDR2 SNEGSKA (reference sequence). J was trimmed by 6 bases and V by 6 bases; bases with no gene match: 16. The CDR3 runs 18 residues. The CDR3 reads CSAAGLAGEPSGSGELFF. CDR3 bases: TGCAGTGCCGCCGGACTAGCGGGAGAGCCCTCAGGGTCCGGGGAGCTGTTTTTT.

V and J are TRBV5-1 and TRBJ2-3, with D tentatively TRBD1 (6 bases). The CDR3 totals 14 residues. With 0 bases removed from V and 3 bases from J, the gap between germline ends came to 8 bases. Germline V gene data show CDR1 as SGHRS and CDR2 as YFSETQ. The CDR3 DNA reads as TGCGCCAGCAGCTTGGGACAGGAGACAGATACGCAGTATTTT. Protein product: CASSLGQETDTQYF.

The V gene is TRBV29-1, the J gene TRBJ1-3; TRBD1 is a possible D gene (5 bases). Germline CDR1 and CDR2: SQVTM and ANQGSEA. The length of the CDR3 is 13 residues. V was clipped by 7 bases and J by 1 base, with 11 bases between them. The CDR3 sequence: CSGVGGSGNTIYF. Written as DNA, the CDR3 is TGCAGCGGGGTGGGGGGGTCTGGAAACACCATATATTTT.

This chain links TRBV6-8 with TRBJ2-5; no firm D call. Per the germline V gene, CDR1 is MNHGY and CDR2 is SAAAGT. V lost 0 bases to trimming and J lost 4 bases, with 12 bases between them. CDR3 size: 15 residues. As DNA, the CDR3 is TGTGCCAGCAGTTACTCGGGCAGTCCAAGAGAGACCCAGTACTTC. This sequence encodes CASSYSGSPRETQYF.

This clonotype was picked up a small number of times. The V call is TRBV12-3 or TRBV12-4, the J call TRBJ1-1; no reliable D call. With 0 bases removed from V and 1 base from J, the gap between germline ends came to 3 bases. The CDR3 loop spans 13 amino acids. The CDR3 DNA is TGTGCCAGCAGTTTAGCGGAGAACACTGAAGCTTTCTTT. This translates into CASSLAENTEAFF.